A single TCR beta chain is shown here with its context. Its antigen is still unknown. Trimming removed 4 bases from V and 8 bases from J; junction bases left unmatched: 4. CDR1 and CDR2 from the germline V gene are MNHEY and SVGAGI. This CDR3 region has 12 residues. Profiled with immunoSEQ multiplex PCR; TCRdb holds only in-frame clones, not every one. The sample holds some 6,700 clones, roughly four fifths seen once. These data come from a study of regulatory and conventional T cells in RAG deficiency. Findings and caveats of the study: In Omenn syndrome, Treg and Tconv repertoires overlapped >85%. Shannon entropy was markedly lower and Simpson indices higher in RAG-deficient patients than control T-cell subsets.

These data also featured in a second study, about regulatory T cells. That study reports: The primer mix had 52 TRBV and 13 TRBJ primers.

This TCR was sampled from a human donor in good health. V gene TRBV6-5 combines with J gene TRBJ1-2; 7 nucleotides line up with TRBD1. Specimen: CD8+ T cells sorted from blood. For the CDR3, the DNA is TGTGCCAGCAGTTTACAGGGGACCGGCTACACCTTC. This gives the protein CASSLQGTGYTF.